This T cell receptor beta chain emerged from a study of Tregs in tolerant kidney transplant recipients. Points from the study as a whole: Biological reproducibility was not directly addressed, but technical replication error appeared minimal.

As for this clone: The antigen is not known.

Trimming took 7 bases from V and 2 from J; bases not matched to a gene: 12. Germline V gene lookup returns CDR1 ENHRY and CDR2 SYGVKD. The CDR3 length is 16 residues. Data came from immunoSEQ multiplex PCR; TCRdb stores just in-frame clones and leaves some out. There are about 5,000 clones in the sample; just under 40% occur only once, and more than 5.5% lies in the top ten. The origin of this receptor is a human donor in good health. V usage is TRBV10-3 and J usage is TRBJ2-7; 9 positions agree with TRBD1. The specimen sequenced was CD8+ T cells from blood cultured with allogeneic cells. The CDR3 sequence: CAITGQGGRGPYEQYF. The CDR3 DNA follows: TGTGCCATCACGGGACAGGGAGGAAGGGGGCCCTACGAGCAGTACTTC.